This TCR beta chain was documented in a study of CD8 T cells in ankylosing spondylitis. Study conclusions and caveats: Reportedly, disease-linked clones are significantly enriched in ankylosing spondylitis patients' matched synovial fluid. Several highly homologous variants made up a TCR beta motif, and this motif appeared characteristic of ankylosing spondylitis blood.

The V gene end was trimmed by 7 bases and the J gene end by 2 bases; junction bases not matched to a gene: 13. Per the germline V gene, CDR1 is SNHLY and CDR2 is FYNNEI. The CDR3 extends over 16 amino acids. In the case of this clonotype: No antigen is known for it.

Quantitative 5'-RACE with molecular barcodes was used to make the TCR beta libraries. TCRdb passed the 5' RACE reads through MiXCR, listing each CDR3 protein once. Of 700,000 or so distinct CDR3 sequences detected, under 20% appear once; the ten largest clones hold around 20%. This clonotype was obtained from a male donor with ankylosing spondylitis. The genes are TRBV2 and TRBJ1-1; 7 positions agree with TRBD1. Sequencing was carried out using blood, either unsorted or a sorted T cell fraction (not recorded which). This CDR3 reads CASTYQGEGRNTEAFF. The CDR3 nucleotides are TGTGCCAGCACTTACCAGGGGGAAGGGAGAAACACTGAAGCTTTCTTT. The variable domain in full, with the rest retrieved from reference TRBV2 and TRBJ1-1, is EPEVTQTPSHQVTQMGQEVILRCVPISNHLYFYWYRQILGQKVEFLVSFYNNEISEKSEIFDDQFSVERPDGSNFTLKIRSTKLEDSAMYFCASTYQGEGRNTEAFFGQGTRLTVV.